This record concerns one TCR beta chain sequence. Antigen specificity is unknown. The sample originates from a study of cytomegalovirus exposure and HLA in healthy donors. PCR used 60 Vbeta primers and 13 Jbeta primers. In the original processing: A later analysis tallied roughly 77 million unique TCR beta chains, 9.5 million to 14 million of them shared. Profiled with immunoSEQ multiplex PCR; TCRdb holds only in-frame clones, not every one. From that table come the V and J calls and clone size; the DNA was used to work out D and trimming. Of 180,000 or so clones in the sample, roughly 79% were seen once. This CDR3 is built from 15 residues. Germline CDR1 and CDR2: MNHEY and SVGAGI. J was trimmed by 1 base and V by 4 bases; bases with no gene match: 6. Points from the study as a whole: Cytomegalovirus-associated status was assigned to about 170 TCR beta chains. Data from an earlier analysis indicated that most TCR beta V segments were productive either about 87% or about 30% of the time.

The origin of this receptor is a woman in her thirties in good health and CMV-seropositive. Source material: PBMCs. The chain has TRBV6-5 and TRBJ1-1; TRBD1 aligns across 7 bases. The CDR3 here is CASSSLGTANTEAFF. CDR3 bases: TGTGCCAGCAGTTCACTCGGGACAGCGAACACTGAAGCTTTCTTT.